This TCR beta chain was sequenced during a study of T cells in women clearing cervical HPV infection. Whole-study results and caveats: Combining TCR richness with V gene abundances gave approximately 0.8 AUC. CIN3+ cases had significantly higher TCR repertoire richness than controls, but evenness did not differ.

Turning to this clone: Its target is not known. The read stops 3 residues short of the end of the CDR3; the missing end is completed from the germline J gene.

Method: immunoSEQ multiplex PCR; TCRdb's copy keeps in-frame clones and lacks some. This sample contains around 30,000 clones. This CDR3 contains 13 residues. Germline loops: CDR1 PRHDT, CDR2 FYEKMQ (reference sequence). Trimming took off 0 bases at V and 6 bases at J, with 9 bases between the two ends. The sequenced material came from blood buffy coat. The TCR sequence derives from a woman aged 18-70 years with a cervical HPV16 infection that either progressed to CIN3+ or cleared (not recorded which). The chain uses TRBV13 and TRBJ2-7; D may be TRBD2 (6 bases). This CDR3 reads CASSLGHGGEQYF. The DNA read from the CDR3 is TGTGCCAGCAGCTTAGGCCACGGGGGCGAG.